This TCR beta chain emerged from a study of a mutant IDH1 vaccine in newly diagnosed glioma. Study-wide findings and caveats: Across multiple MHC alleles, 80% to 95% of patients had vaccine-induced responses.

Concerning this clone: The antigen is not known.

As to time point: week 35, safety follow-up. Vaccination comprised doses that each held 300 ug of mutant IDH1 20-mer peptide, plus topical imiquimod. The study gave patients eight vaccinations in weeks 1, 3, 5, 7, 11, 15, 19, 23. Profiled with immunoSEQ multiplex PCR; TCRdb holds only in-frame clones, not every one. The data contain more than 55,000 clones, around 80% of them singletons. Sequenced material: PBMCs, taken from a glioma patient whose treatment included an IDH1 peptide vaccine. The receptor was derived from a man between 25 and 39 years old with glioma.

The CDR3 here is CASSFGFGRETQYF. The DNA for the CDR3 is TGTGCCAGCAGCTTTGGTTTTGGGCGGGAGACCCAGTACTTC. The rearrangement uses TRBV5-8 and TRBJ2-5, with unresolved D. Trimming removed 2 bases from V and 5 bases from J, with 13 bases in between. CDR1 SGHTS and CDR2 YDEGEE come from the germline V gene. The CDR3 extends over 14 amino acids.